The next 28 T cell receptor beta chains were all read from a single sample in a study of control samples from healthy donors and cancer patients. Method: immunoSEQ multiplex PCR; TCRdb's copy keeps in-frame clones and lacks some. The data hold about 180,000 clones, with around 90% observed a single time. Material for sequencing was blood. The receptors come from a woman aged 45-59 years in good health.

This chain joins TRBV6-4 and TRBJ2-3; TRBD1 matches at 10 bases. This CDR3 is 15 amino acids long. CDR1 is MRHNA and CDR2 is SNTAGT in the germline V gene. Trimming removed 5 bases from V and 9 bases from J; junction bases left unmatched: 11. This chain's CDR3 is CASSLRPGQGLTQYF. The CDR3 DNA is TGTGCCAGCAGTTTACGACCGGGACAGGGGTTGACGCAGTATTTT.

This clone was seen a single time. The CDR3 coding sequence is TGTGCCAGCAGCTTTTTACGAAGCAATCAGCCCCAGCATTTT. Its protein is CASSFLRSNQPQHF. V usage is TRBV5-6 and J usage is TRBJ1-5; D remains ambiguous. With 2 bases removed from V and 1 base from J, the gap between germline ends came to 7 bases. Germline lookup yields CDR1 SGHDT and CDR2 YYEEEE. CDR3 length: 14 amino acids. The complete variable domain, with remaining parts taken from reference TRBV5-6 and TRBJ1-5, reads DAGVTQSPTHLIKTRGQQVTLRCSPKSGHDTVSWYQQALGQGPQFIFQYYEEEERQRGNFPDRFSGHQFPNYSSELNVNALLLGDSALYLCASSFLRSNQPQHFGDGTRLSIL.

This rearrangement joins TRBV11-2 to TRBJ1-1; D unresolved. CDR1 SGHAT and CDR2 FQNNGV come from the germline V gene. Trimming took off 2 bases at V and 2 bases at J, with 9 bases between the two ends. CDR3 size: 14 residues. The CDR3 spells CASSLTGGNTEAFF. CDR3 DNA: TGTGCCAGCAGCTTAACGGGCGGAAACACTGAAGCTTTCTTT.

The rearrangement uses TRBV20-1 and TRBJ2-2, with 8 bases matching TRBD2. V was clipped by 3 bases and J by 8 bases; unmatched bases: 5. CDR3 length equals 13 residues. Germline CDR1 reads DFQATT; CDR2 reads SNEGSKA (reference sequence). The CDR3 loop reads CSASTSGRGELFF. For the CDR3, the DNA is TGCAGTGCTAGTACTAGCGGAAGGGGGGAGCTGTTTTTT.

The chain carries TRBV7-9 and TRBJ1-5, with D possibly being TRBD1 (5 bases). V was shortened by 2 bases and J by 5 bases, with 10 bases between the two germline ends. Germline lookup yields CDR1 SEHNR and CDR2 FQNEAQ (reference sequence). The CDR3 sequence is 14 residues long. The CDR3 DNA reads as TGTGCCAGCAGCTTACGAGGGGACGATCAGCCCCAGCATTTT. Protein sequence: CASSLRGDDQPQHF.

CDR3 in amino acids: CATSRQGSSYEQYF. CDR3 DNA sequence: TGTGCCACCAGCAGACAGGGGAGCTCCTACGAGCAGTACTTC. The genes are TRBV15 and TRBJ2-7; possible D gene TRBD1, 6 bases. V was trimmed by 2 bases and J by 0 bases, leaving 8 bases between them. The germline gives CDR1 LNHNV, CDR2 YYDKDF (reference sequence). The CDR3 runs to 14 residues.

V is TRBV7-2 and J is TRBJ1-2; 9 nucleotides agree with TRBD1. Germline V CDR1 and CDR2: SGHTA, FQGNSA. The V gene end was trimmed by 5 bases and the J gene end by 5 bases; junction bases not matched to a gene: 6. The CDR3 is 14 amino acids. Written as DNA, the CDR3 is TGTGCCAGCAGCACTAGGACAGGGGTGTATGGCTACACCTTC. It encodes CASSTRTGVYGYTF.

The chain links TRBV7-9 to TRBJ2-7; 11 nucleotides agree with TRBD1. From germline, CDR1 is SEHNR and CDR2 FQNEAQ (reference sequence). J was trimmed by 4 bases and V by 4 bases; bases with no gene match: 3. The CDR3 runs to 14 residues. The chain's CDR3 is CASSSGTGGYEQYF. Here the CDR3 DNA reads TGTGCCAGCAGCTCGGGGACAGGGGGTTACGAGCAGTACTTC.

The chain carries TRBV25-1 and TRBJ2-2; 7 bases fit TRBD2. CDR3 length: 15 residues. CDR1 and CDR2 (germline): MGHDK, SYGVNS. The J segment lost 5 bases and the V segment lost 2 bases, leaving 5 bases of the junction unmatched. For the CDR3, the DNA is TGTGCCAGCAGTGAAAGGGAGGGTGCAACCGGGGAGCTGTTTTTT. Translating it yields CASSEREGATGELFF.

The genes are TRBV9 and TRBJ2-5, with 8 bases that match TRBD2. V was clipped by 0 bases and J by 1 base; unmatched bases: 5. CDR3 size: 16 residues. The V gene's germline CDR1 is SGDLS and CDR2 YYNGEE. CDR3 in DNA: TGTGCCAGCAGCGTAGAGTCCGCGGGAGGCCAAGAGACCCAGTACTTC. Amino acid sequence: CASSVESAGGQETQYF. Looking up the rest from reference TRBV9 and TRBJ2-5 gives the full variable domain: DSGVTQTPKHLITATGQRVTLRCSPRSGDLSVYWYQQSLDQGLQFLIQYYNGEERAKGNILERFSAQQFPDLHSELNLSSLELGDSALYFCASSVESAGGQETQYFGPGTRLLVL.

This chain uses TRBV20-1 with TRBJ1-4, with D hard to call. Trimming shortened V by 1 base and J by 7 bases, and 1 base separated the two germline ends. The CDR3 covers 10 residues. CDR1 is DFQATT, CDR2 SNEGSKA, per germline (reference sequence). The CDR3 nucleotides read TGCAGTGCTAGAGGTGAAAAACTGTTTTTT. This sequence encodes CSARGEKLFF.

The V call is TRBV9, the J call TRBJ2-3; D unresolved. Germline V CDR1 and CDR2: SGDLS, YYNGEE. Trimming took off 5 bases at V and 0 bases at J, with 16 bases between the two ends. This CDR3 is built from 16 residues. The CDR3 bases are TGTGCCAGCAGTCCGACTCCTTTTGGGAGCACAGATACGCAGTATTTT. It translates to CASSPTPFGSTDTQYF.

This clone was seen only a few times. This chain connects TRBV5-1 to TRBJ1-2; D remains ambiguous. V was clipped by 1 base and J by 0 bases, with 10 bases between them. This CDR3 has 15 residues. Germline V gene lookup returns CDR1 SGHRS and CDR2 YFSETQ. This CDR3 is CASSLTANTNYGYTF. The CDR3 DNA reads as TGCGCCAGCAGCTTGACAGCAAACACTAACTATGGCTACACCTTC.

This chain links TRBV6-1 with TRBJ2-7; TRBD1 agrees at 9 bases. Germline V gives CDR1 MNHNS, CDR2 SASEGT. Unmatched junction bases numbered 12, after V lost 4 bases and J lost 5 bases. There are 16 residues in the CDR3. The chain's CDR3 is CASSVALTGGSHEQYF. The CDR3 DNA reads TGTGCCAGCAGTGTCGCCCTGACAGGGGGTTCTCACGAGCAGTACTTC.

CDR3 in DNA: TGTGCCAGCAGCCAAGATAAGATCGGGACTAGAGTACTGTTTTTT. This encodes CASSQDKIGTRVLFF. The chain links TRBV4-2 to TRBJ2-2; 8 nucleotides line up with TRBD2. V shed 0 bases, J shed 14 bases, and the junction held 11 bases outside the gene matches. CDR1 is LGHNA and CDR2 is YNFKEQ in the germline V gene. There are 15 residues in the CDR3.

Note on this clone: Relative to the germline gene, one junction end is altered; a read error may explain this. This sequence joins TRBV5-3 and TRBJ2-2; D assignment may be TRBD1 or TRBD2 (5 bases each). TRBV5-3 is placed among ORFs of uncertain function. The CDR3 length is 14 residues. CDR3 amino acids: CARRSGIGDRGAVF. For the CDR3, the DNA is TGTGCCAGAAGGTCAGGGATTGGTGACCGGGGAGCTGTTTTT.

The chain employs TRBV2 and TRBJ2-2, with TRBD2 as a possible D gene (6 bases). In germline, CDR1 is SNHLY, CDR2 FYNNEI. The CDR3 is made up of 17 amino acids. Deletions cut 4 bases from V and 6 bases from J, with 21 bases between. The DNA for the CDR3 is TGTGCCAGCAGTGGAGGTGGCGGGGCAATGTGGGCCGGGGAGCTGTTTTTT. This translates into CASSGGGGAMWAGELFF.

In nucleotides, the CDR3 is TGTGCCAGCAGCGAAAGAGCGGGATCCTACGAGCAGTACTTC. Its translation: CASSERAGSYEQYF. The chain couples TRBV6-4 to TRBJ2-7, with 7 bases identical to TRBD2. Germline CDR1 reads MRHNA; CDR2 reads SNTAGT. Unmatched junction bases numbered 6, after V lost 6 bases and J lost 1 base. CDR3 length equals 14 residues.

The rearrangement uses TRBV27 and TRBJ2-5, with D unclear. Per germline, CDR1 MNHEY and CDR2 SMNVEV (reference sequence). The V end was cut by 5 bases, the J end by 0 bases, with 7 bases between. The CDR3 is made up of 13 amino acids. The CDR3 spells CASSPANQETQYF. The CDR3 region has the DNA TGTGCCAGCAGTCCAGCTAACCAAGAGACCCAGTACTTC.

This chain links TRBV30 with TRBJ2-1; D is unresolved. This CDR3 comprises 15 residues. The germline V and J ends were trimmed by 5 bases and 6 bases, with 20 bases remaining between them. Per the germline V gene, CDR1 is GTSNPN and CDR2 is SVGIG (reference sequence). CDR3 sequence (DNA): TGTGCCTGGCTCCCTCCCACCAGGCGAAGCAATGAGCAGTTCTTC. Amino acid sequence: CAWLPPTRRSNEQFF.

This clone was recorded a few times. The V and J genes are TRBV27 and TRBJ2-3; 12 bases are a match to TRBD2. Germline values: CDR1 MNHEY, CDR2 SMNVEV (reference sequence). V gave up 6 bases and J gave up 5 bases; unmatched junction bases: 12. This CDR3 spans 17 amino acids. The CDR3 is CASRPIRLAGVRDTQYF. The CDR3 nucleotides read TGTGCCAGCAGGCCCATAAGACTAGCGGGAGTCAGAGATACGCAGTATTTT.

The chain links TRBV19 to TRBJ2-3; TRBD2 matches 12 bases. V was pared by 7 bases and J by 4 bases, with 3 bases of the junction left unmatched. The CDR3 consists of 14 residues. Looked up from germline, CDR1 is LNHDA and CDR2 is SQIVND (reference sequence). CDR3 nucleotide sequence: TGTGCCAGTACTCCTAGCGGGAGGGCAGATACGCAGTATTTT. Translation: CASTPSGRADTQYF.

This sequence joins TRBV7-2 and TRBJ2-7; no clear D. Germline-derived CDR1 and CDR2 are SGHTA and FQGNSA. V lost 3 bases and J lost 6, with 9 bases in between. The CDR3 length is 12 residues. The CDR3: CASSLEYGEQYF. The CDR3, as DNA: TGTGCCAGCAGCTTGGAGTACGGCGAGCAGTACTTC.

This chain links TRBV12-3 or TRBV12-4 with TRBJ2-2; 7 nucleotides line up with TRBD2. CDR3 length: 13 residues. Trimming removed 5 bases from V and 6 bases from J; junction bases left unmatched: 3. The CDR3 DNA reads as TGTGCCAGCAGTCTCCGGGAGGCCGGGGAGCTGTTTTTT. Protein product: CASSLREAGELFF.

The chain has TRBV28 and TRBJ1-5; D is perhaps TRBD1 (5 bases). Germline CDR1 reads MDHEN; CDR2 reads SYDVKM. Trimming took off 3 bases at V and 6 bases at J, with 15 bases between the two ends. The CDR3 is made up of 15 amino acids. As DNA, the CDR3 is TGTGCCAGCAGTTTCTCGGGGGTTTCGAGTCAGCCCCAGCATTTT. This codes for CASSFSGVSSQPQHF.

CDR3 bases: TGCGCCAGCAGCCAAGTGGGGGGACACTCAAGGAATGAAAAACTGTTTTTT. Translated, it gives CASSQVGGHSRNEKLFF. The genes are TRBV4-1 and TRBJ1-4; tentatively, D is TRBD1 (6 bases). Trimming took 1 base from V and 5 from J, leaving 17 bases between them. The CDR3 has 17 amino acids. Germline values: CDR1 MGHRA, CDR2 YSYEKL.

This clone was detected only once. The chain uses TRBV11-2 and TRBJ1-2; 7 bases map to TRBD1. The germline CDR1 and CDR2 sequences are SGHAT and FQNNGV. The CDR3 has 14 residues. Losses at the gene ends were 6 bases for V and 7 bases for J; bases not matched to a gene: 11. The DNA of the CDR3 is TGTGCCAGCAGTCTCGAAGGGGGCCTCGGTGGCTACACCTTC. It codes for CASSLEGGLGGYTF.

The rearrangement links TRBV7-2 to TRBJ2-7; 8 nucleotides line up with TRBD1. This CDR3 is 15 amino acids long. V shed 1 base, J shed 5 bases, and the junction held 7 bases outside the gene matches. Germline CDR1 is SGHTA and CDR2 is FQGNSA. CDR3 residues: CASSLVSGQGNEQYF. The CDR3 DNA reads TGTGCCAGCAGCTTAGTAAGTGGACAGGGCAACGAGCAGTACTTC.